The 5 T cell receptor beta chains given below trace back to one sample, sequenced in a study of early T cells in non-severe SARS-CoV-2 infection. Via MiXCR, TCRdb re-called the 5' RACE reads, giving one row per CDR3 protein. Of around 40,000 distinct CDR3 sequences in the sample, under 7% were seen once. The sample consisted of whole blood. The receptor source for this set is an adult who was a healthcare worker with PCR-confirmed SARS-CoV-2 infection or an uninfected control (not recorded which).

The CDR3 DNA follows: TGCAGCGCACGGGGACAGACCACAGATACGCAGTATTTT. Translating it yields CSARGQTTDTQYF. V gene TRBV29-1 combines with J gene TRBJ2-3, with 7 bases identical to TRBD1. Germline loops: CDR1 SQVTM, CDR2 ANQGSEA. CDR3 length equals 13 residues. The trim removed 7 bases at V and 2 bases at J, leaving 6 bases unmatched.

The rearrangement links TRBV30 to TRBJ2-1, with a weak D call TRBD2 (6 bases). Trimming stripped 5 bases from V and 9 bases from J, with 20 bases between. Germline values: CDR1 GTSNPN, CDR2 SVGIG (reference sequence). CDR3 length: 14 residues. CDR3 coding DNA: TGTGCCTGGGCTTGGGCTAGCGCTCCTCGTGAGCAGTTCTTC. Translation: CAWAWASAPREQFF.

The chain links TRBV6-2 or TRBV6-3 to TRBJ1-6, with D unclear. The CDR3 covers 17 residues. Trimming left V 7 bases short and J 7 bases short, with 23 bases between. CDR1 and CDR2 (germline): MNHEY, SVGEGT. CDR3 in DNA: TGTGCCAGCAACCAACCTCGGACCATACCACCAAATTCACCCCTCCACTTT. Translating gives CASNQPRTIPPNSPLHF.

This clonotype was found many times. V usage is TRBV12-3 or TRBV12-4 and J usage is TRBJ2-1, with TRBD2 matching over 10 bases. The CDR3 spans 16 residues. V trimming: 6 bases; J trimming: 4 bases; junction bases outside the gene matches: 9. The CDR3: CASSPRSGRGYNEQFF. The CDR3 DNA follows: TGTGCCAGCAGCCCTAGGAGCGGGAGGGGATACAATGAGCAGTTCTTC.

V usage is TRBV28 and J usage is TRBJ2-4; 10 bases are a match to TRBD1. Germline loops: CDR1 MDHEN, CDR2 SYDVKM. This CDR3 region has 18 residues. Trimming cost V 1 base and J 9 bases; bases outside gene matches: 15. CDR3 in DNA: TGTGCCAGCAGTTTATTATCAGTAGGGACAGGGGATCAGGCCATTCAGTACTTC. It encodes CASSLLSVGTGDQAIQYF.